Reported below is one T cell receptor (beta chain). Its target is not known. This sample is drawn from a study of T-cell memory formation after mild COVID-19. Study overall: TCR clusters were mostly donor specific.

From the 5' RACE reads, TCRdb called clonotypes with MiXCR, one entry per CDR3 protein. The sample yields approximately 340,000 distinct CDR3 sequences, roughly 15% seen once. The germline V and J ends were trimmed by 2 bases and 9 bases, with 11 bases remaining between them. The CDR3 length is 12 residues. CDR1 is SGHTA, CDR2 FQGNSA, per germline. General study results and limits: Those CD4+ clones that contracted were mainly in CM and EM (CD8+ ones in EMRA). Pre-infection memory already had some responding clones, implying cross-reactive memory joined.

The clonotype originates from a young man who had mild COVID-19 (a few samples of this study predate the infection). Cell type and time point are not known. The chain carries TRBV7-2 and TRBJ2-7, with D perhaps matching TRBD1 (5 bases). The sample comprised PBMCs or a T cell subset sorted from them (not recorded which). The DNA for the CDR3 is TGTGCCAGCAGCTTAATGAATAGGGGGCAGTACTTC. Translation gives CASSLMNRGQYF.